These T cell receptor beta chains were read from a single sample in a study of regulatory T cells in long-lasting Graves disease. A single record per CDR3 protein comes from TCRdb applying MiXCR to the multiplex PCR reads. This repertoire shows more than 350,000 distinct CDR3 sequences, around 23% found once; its top ten account for 14%. The input for sequencing was peripheral blood mononuclear cells (PBMCs), taken when the disease was refractory, from a patient treated with antithyroid drugs. These receptors came from a female donor with Graves disease. The CDR3 runs from the conserved cysteine through the conserved F or W. Each record gives: J gene, clone size, D gene, V gene, CDR3 DNA, CDR3 protein. A D gene is named only where the DNA matches it firmly. Only some rows state a clone size, as once, few, many or a class for expanded clones.

TRBJ2-7 | many | . | TRBV7-2 | TGTGCCAGCAGCGGTCAGCCGGGACCCCGAGGCTACGAGCAGTACTTC | CASSGQPGPRGYEQYF
TRBJ1-1 | many | . | TRBV28 | TGTGCCAGCAGGGGTAGTGGAAACACTGAAGCTTTCTTT | CASRGSGNTEAFF
TRBJ2-2 | . | . | TRBV7-8 | TGTGCCAGCAGCGAAACAGGATCCCGGGAGCTGTTTTTT | CASSETGSRELFF
TRBJ1-1 | . | . | TRBV18 | TGTGCCAGCTCACTCTACTCCGGGGCGATTGCCGAAGCTTTCTTT | CASSLYSGAIAEAFF
TRBJ2-2 | many | . | TRBV11-2 | TGTGCCAGCACCCGCGGGGCGAACACCGGGGAGCTGTTTTTT | CASTRGANTGELFF
TRBJ2-3 | few | TRBD2 | TRBV2 | TGTGCCATCCTACCGGGACTAGCGGGAGATTCGGATACGCAGTATTTT | CAILPGLAGDSDTQYF
TRBJ1-4 | few | . | TRBV29-1 | TGCAGCGCCAGGATTTCAGGGACAACTAATGAAAAACTGTTTTTT | CSARISGTTNEKLFF
TRBJ2-7 | many | . | TRBV10-3 | TGTGCCATCAGCGTTGGGGGTGTCTCCTACGAGCAGTACTTC | CAISVGGVSYEQYF
TRBJ1-4 | many | . | TRBV30 | TGTGCCTGGAGGGTTCAGGGCTGGGAAAATGAAAAACTGTTTTTT | CAWRVQGWENEKLFF
TRBJ1-5 | many | . | TRBV2 | TGTGCCAGCAGTGGCCACAGGGCTAATCAGCCCCAGCATTTT | CASSGHRANQPQHF
TRBJ1-4 | many | TRBD1 | TRBV28 | TGTGCCAGCAGTTCCCCGGACAGGGATGGTGAAAAACTGTTTTTT | CASSSPDRDGEKLFF
TRBJ2-2 | many | TRBD1 | TRBV2 | TGTGCCAGCAGGGGACAGGTCAGGGGTACCGGGGAGCTGTTTTTT | CASRGQVRGTGELFF
TRBJ1-4 | many | . | TRBV2 | TGTGCCAGCCAAAGGGGTGGTAGGTCAACTAATGAAAAACTGTTTTTT | CASQRGGRSTNEKLFF
TRBJ2-7 | few | . | TRBV7-2 | TGTGCCAGCAGCATCAACCGGGACAGCTACAACCAGCGGGAAACCTACGAGCAGTACTTC | CASSINRDSYNQRETYEQYF
TRBJ2-1 | many | TRBD1 | TRBV12-3/TRBV12-4 | TGTGCCAGCAGTCCACCAGGGGGTGAGCAGTTCTTC | CASSPPGGEQFF
TRBJ2-5 | many | . | TRBV28 | TGTGCCAGCAGCCTGGGGGGGGCGTCAAAGACCCAGTACTTC | CASSLGGASKTQYF
TRBJ2-5 | many | . | TRBV2 | TGTGCCAGCAGCCCACGTACAGGAAGTTTTGGGCAGACCCAGTACTTC | CASSPRTGSFGQTQYF
TRBJ2-7 | . | TRBD1 | TRBV6-2/TRBV6-3 | TGTGCCAGCTTTCCTGACAGGGTAAGATCCTACGAGCAGTACTTC | CASFPDRVRSYEQYF
TRBJ2-1 | . | . | TRBV28 | TGTGCCAGCAGCATAAAAACAGAGCATGGTGAGCAGTTCTTC | CASSIKTEHGEQFF
TRBJ2-4 | many | TRBD2 | TRBV11-2 | TGTGCCAGCAGCCCCCTTAGCGGGAGGGCGGGAAACATTCAGTACTTC | CASSPLSGRAGNIQYF
TRBJ2-2 | few | . | TRBV19 | TGTGCCAGTAGTCGATGGTACACCGGGGAGCTGTTTTTT | CASSRWYTGELFF
TRBJ2-4 | few | . | TRBV6-1 | TGTGCCAGCCGAGATCCGGGCAAAAACATTCAGTACTTC | CASRDPGKNIQYF
TRBJ1-1 | few | . | TRBV24-1 | TGTGCCACCAGTGATGTCATGAACACTGAAGCTTTCTTT | CATSDVMNTEAFF
TRBJ2-5 | many | . | TRBV28 | TGTGCCAGCAGTTTGGGAGGAGGGAGTGGGGAAGAGACCCAGTACTTC | CASSLGGGSGEETQYF
TRBJ1-2 | few | . | TRBV5-1 | TGCGCCAGCAGCTTGGGAGACAAATACTATGGCTACACCTTC | CASSLGDKYYGYTF
TRBJ2-7 | many | TRBD1 | TRBV28 | TGTGCCAGTAAACTGCCCGGGACAGGGCTGTCTGAGCAGTACTTC | CASKLPGTGLSEQYF
TRBJ2-7 | . | TRBD2 | TRBV3-1 | TGTGCCAGCAGCCAGTCAGCGGGAGGGGCTCACGAGCAGTACTTC | CASSQSAGGAHEQYF
TRBJ2-5 | . | TRBD2 | TRBV4-1 | TGCGCCAGCAGCCAAGGGGGCTGGGGGGGAGAGACCCAGTACTTC | CASSQGGWGGETQYF
TRBJ2-2 | once | . | TRBV19 | TGTGCCAGTAGGGTCGGCCGGAACACCGGGGAGCTGTTTTTT | CASRVGRNTGELFF
TRBJ1-3 | few | . | TRBV28 | TGTGCCAGCCGTCGACCAGGGTATCGGACTGGAAACACCATATATTTT | CASRRPGYRTGNTIYF
TRBJ1-4 | . | . | TRBV20-1 | TGCAGTGCGGTCACGGAGCCAACTAATGAAAAACTGTTTTTT | CSAVTEPTNEKLFF